This TCR beta chain was profiled in a study of shared clonotypes between healthy human individuals. CD8 cells regarded as naive lacked CD45RO, were positively chosen for CCR7, and omitted terminally differentiated effector memory CD45RA+ cells. Broader study findings: Blood was the only sampled material, and tissue repertoires likely differ.

Each sorted subset replicate got 200 ng genomic DNA, 25,000 to 35,000 genomes. TCRdb's table, derived via immunoSEQ multiplex PCR, lists solely in-frame clones and lacks some. The sample lists approximately 740,000 clones, roughly 92% occurring once. Counting both end residues, the CDR3 totals 19 amino acids. CDR1 and CDR2 (germline): WSHSY, SAAADI. On this clone itself: The antigen is not known. It is unclear where the CDR3 begins or ends on the DNA, so no DNA is shown, and the CDR3 is as TCRdb lists it.

The sequencing sample was made of naive CD8+ T cells sorted from blood. This sequence joins TRBV10-2 and TRBJ2-1; TRBD2, the table's D call, lacks a check against the DNA. The clonotype was recovered from a man younger than 45 in good health. CDR3 loop: CASQEGGLATMSSSSGQFF.